The TCR beta chain under discussion was sequenced for a study of blood T cell repertoires in COVID-19. Study summary: T cells, B-cell-depleted T cells, or PBMCs provided the cDNA or gDNA that served as material.

In the original analysis: Amplifying reference gene primers gave estimates of nucleated cell counts. Some clones are missing from TCRdb's copy, which holds only in-frame ones; the method was immunoSEQ multiplex PCR. That table furnishes V, J and clone size, whereas the DNA furnished D and trimming. The sample lists 270,000 or so clones; around 82% were seen once. This CDR3 has 14 amino acids. V dropped 3 bases and J dropped 7; count of bases not matched to a gene: 9. Germline V gene data show CDR1 as SGHNT and CDR2 as YYREEE (reference sequence). Sequences were obtained from peripheral blood. This TCR was sampled from a human donor in a cohort sampled during active COVID-19. The chain recombines TRBV5-4 with TRBJ2-5, with TRBD2 identical over 7 bases. The CDR3 sequence: CASSSEREGPTQYF. CDR3 in DNA: TGTGCCAGCAGCTCCGAAAGGGAGGGGCCGACCCAGTACTTC.